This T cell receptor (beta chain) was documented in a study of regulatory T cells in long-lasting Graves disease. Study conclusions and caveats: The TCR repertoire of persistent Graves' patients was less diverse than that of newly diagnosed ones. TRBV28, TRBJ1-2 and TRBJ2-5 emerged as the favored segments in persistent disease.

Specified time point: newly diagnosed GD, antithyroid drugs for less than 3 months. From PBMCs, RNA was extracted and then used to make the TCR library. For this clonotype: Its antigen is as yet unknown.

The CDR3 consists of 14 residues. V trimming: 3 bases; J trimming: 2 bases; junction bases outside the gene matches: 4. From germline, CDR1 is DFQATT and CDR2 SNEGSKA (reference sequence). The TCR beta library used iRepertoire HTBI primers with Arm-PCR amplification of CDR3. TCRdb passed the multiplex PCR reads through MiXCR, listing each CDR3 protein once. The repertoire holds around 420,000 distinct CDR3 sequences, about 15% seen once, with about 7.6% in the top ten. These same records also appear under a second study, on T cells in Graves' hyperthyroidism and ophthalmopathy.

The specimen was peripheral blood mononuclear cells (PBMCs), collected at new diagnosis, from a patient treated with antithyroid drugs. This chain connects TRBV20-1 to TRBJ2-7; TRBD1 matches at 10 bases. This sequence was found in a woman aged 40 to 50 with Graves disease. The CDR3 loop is CSASYGTGAYEQYF. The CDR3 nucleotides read TGCAGTGCTAGCTACGGGACAGGGGCCTACGAGCAGTACTTC.